This T cell receptor (beta chain) was captured in a study of chemoradiotherapy in HPV16-positive cancers. The ends were cut back, 10 bases at V and 8 bases at J, with 17 bases in the middle. The length of the CDR3 is 13 residues. Per germline, CDR1 MGHDK and CDR2 SYGVNS. The method was immunoSEQ multiplex PCR; TCRdb's version includes in-frame clones alone and lacks a portion of them. The repertoire consists of roughly 3,500 clones, with over 85% occurring once and the leading ten covering roughly 2%. This clone was counted once. The chain is built from TRBV25-1 and TRBJ2-2; D is perhaps TRBD1 or TRBD2 (6 bases each). The clonotype originates from a human donor with HPV-associated anogenital cancer. The sample here was taken from a patient who underwent chemoradiotherapy. The CDR3 DNA reads TGTGCCACCACCGGGGGCGGATCTGGGGAGCTGTTTTTT. Translated, it gives CATTGGGSGELFF.